The clone carrying this TCR beta chain was recorded only once. This sample is drawn from a study of CD8+CD57+ T cells in acquired aplastic anemia. On the study more broadly: DNA recovered from sorted CD4+ and CD8+ cells had a mean of approximately 3.4 ug.

Researchers used genomic DNA as the template to profile TCR beta VDJ and CDR3. TCRdb reprocessed the reads with MiXCR, giving one entry per CDR3 protein. The sample lists about 160,000 distinct CDR3 sequences; around 75% were seen once. Patients sequenced had flow cytometry evidence of CD8+CD57+ cell expansion. The CDR3 length is 13 residues. With 7 bases removed from V and 0 bases from J, the gap between germline ends came to 9 bases. Germline lookup yields CDR1 LNHDA and CDR2 SQIVND (reference sequence). The sequence was obtained from a human donor with aplastic anemia. The genes are TRBV19 and TRBJ1-1; D remains unclear. The sample comprised sorted CD4+, CD8+, or CD8+CD57+ T cells (not recorded which) from PBMCs. The CDR3 DNA sequence: TGTGCCAGTAATCAGATGATGAACACTGAAGCTTTCTTT. Amino acid sequence: CASNQMMNTEAFF.